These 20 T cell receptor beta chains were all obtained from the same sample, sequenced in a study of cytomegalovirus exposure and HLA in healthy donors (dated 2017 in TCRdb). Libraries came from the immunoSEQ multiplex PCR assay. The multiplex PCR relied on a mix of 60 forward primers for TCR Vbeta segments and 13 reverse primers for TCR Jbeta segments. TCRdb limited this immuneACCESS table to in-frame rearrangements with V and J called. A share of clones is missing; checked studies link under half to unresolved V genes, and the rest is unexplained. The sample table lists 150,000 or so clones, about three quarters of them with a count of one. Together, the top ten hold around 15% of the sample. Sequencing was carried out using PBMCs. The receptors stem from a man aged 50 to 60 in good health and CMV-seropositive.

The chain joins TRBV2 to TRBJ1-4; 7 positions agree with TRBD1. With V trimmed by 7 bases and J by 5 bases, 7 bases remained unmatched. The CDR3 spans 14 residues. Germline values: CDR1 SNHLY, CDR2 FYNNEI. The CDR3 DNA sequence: TGTGCCAGCACCGGGACAGAGGAAAATGAAAAACTGTTTTTT. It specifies CASTGTEENEKLFF.

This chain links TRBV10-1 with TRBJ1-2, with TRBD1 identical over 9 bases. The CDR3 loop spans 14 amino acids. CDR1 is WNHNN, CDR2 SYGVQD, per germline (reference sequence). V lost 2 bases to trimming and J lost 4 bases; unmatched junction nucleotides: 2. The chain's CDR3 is CASSEGTGSYGYTF. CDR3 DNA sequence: TGCGCCAGCAGTGAGGGGACAGGGTCCTATGGCTACACCTTC.

The DNA of the CDR3 is TGCGCCAGCAGCTTACGGAACCACAGGGGTTTGGAGGGCTACACCTTC. Encoded protein: CASSLRNHRGLEGYTF. The chain combines TRBV5-1 with TRBJ1-2; 7 positions agree with TRBD1. Germline-derived CDR1 and CDR2 are SGHRS and YFSETQ. The CDR3 sequence is 16 residues long. The ends lost 2 bases at V and 8 bases at J; junction bases unmatched: 15.

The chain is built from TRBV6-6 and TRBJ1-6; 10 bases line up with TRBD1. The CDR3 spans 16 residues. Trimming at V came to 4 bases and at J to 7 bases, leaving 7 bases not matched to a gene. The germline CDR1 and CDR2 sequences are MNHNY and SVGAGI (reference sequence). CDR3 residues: CASSSHQTGGNSPLHF. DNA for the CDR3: TGTGCCAGCAGTTCCCACCAGACAGGGGGCAATTCACCCCTCCACTTT.

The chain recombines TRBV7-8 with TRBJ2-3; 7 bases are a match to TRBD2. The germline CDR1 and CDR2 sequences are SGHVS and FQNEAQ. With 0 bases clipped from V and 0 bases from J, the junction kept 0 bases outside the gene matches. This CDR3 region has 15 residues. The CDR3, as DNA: TGTGCCAGCAGCTTAGCGGGGGGGAGCACAGATACGCAGTATTTT. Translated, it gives CASSLAGGSTDTQYF. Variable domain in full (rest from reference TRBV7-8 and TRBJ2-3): GAGVSQSPRYKVAKRGQDVALRCDPISGHVSLFWYQQALGQGPEFLTYFQNEAQLDKSGLPSDRFFAERPEGSVSTLKIQRTQQEDSAVYLCASSLAGGSTDTQYFGPGTRLTVL.

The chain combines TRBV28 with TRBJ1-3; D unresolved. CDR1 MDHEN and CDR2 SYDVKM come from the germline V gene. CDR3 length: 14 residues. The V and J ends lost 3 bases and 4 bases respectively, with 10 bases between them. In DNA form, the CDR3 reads TGTGCCAGCAGTTTGGGCCACCTGGGAAACACCATATATTTT. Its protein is CASSLGHLGNTIYF.

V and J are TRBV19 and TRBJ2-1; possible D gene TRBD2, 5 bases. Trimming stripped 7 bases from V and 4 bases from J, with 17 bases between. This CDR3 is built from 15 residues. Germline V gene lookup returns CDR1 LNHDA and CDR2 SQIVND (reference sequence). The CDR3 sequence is CASTPAGGSYNEQFF. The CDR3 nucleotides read TGTGCCAGTACCCCCGCGGGCGGATCGTACAATGAGCAGTTCTTC.

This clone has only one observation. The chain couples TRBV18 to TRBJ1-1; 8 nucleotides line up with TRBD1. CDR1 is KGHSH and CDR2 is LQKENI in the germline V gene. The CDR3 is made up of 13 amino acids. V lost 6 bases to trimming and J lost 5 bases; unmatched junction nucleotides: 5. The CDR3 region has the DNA TGTGCCAGCTCCAGGACAGGGCAAACTGAAGCTTTCTTT. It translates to CASSRTGQTEAFF.

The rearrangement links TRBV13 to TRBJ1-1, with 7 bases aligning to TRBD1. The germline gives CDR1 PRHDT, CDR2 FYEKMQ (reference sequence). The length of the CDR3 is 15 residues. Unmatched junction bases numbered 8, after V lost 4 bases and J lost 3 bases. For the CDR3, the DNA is TGTGCCAGCAGCTCAAGGGACAGCCCATACACTGAAGCTTTCTTT. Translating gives CASSSRDSPYTEAFF.

The CDR3 DNA is TGTGCCAGCAGTACCTATGGGAGGGCAGATACGCAGTATTTT. Protein product: CASSTYGRADTQYF. The rearrangement links TRBV28 to TRBJ2-3; 7 bases are shared with TRBD2. Germline V gene data show CDR1 as MDHEN and CDR2 as SYDVKM. The CDR3 has 14 amino acids. V gave up 5 bases and J gave up 4 bases; unmatched junction bases: 6.

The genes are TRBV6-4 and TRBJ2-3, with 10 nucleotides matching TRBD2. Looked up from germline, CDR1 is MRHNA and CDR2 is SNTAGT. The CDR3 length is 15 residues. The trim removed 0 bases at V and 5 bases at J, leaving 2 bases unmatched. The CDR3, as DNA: TGTGCCAGCAGTGACTCCCCTAGCGGGGGAGATACGCAGTATTTT. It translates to CASSDSPSGGDTQYF.

The CDR3 DNA follows: TGTGCCAGCAGTTACCGCGGGACAGGGACCGGGGAGCTGTTTTTT. Translation gives CASSYRGTGTGELFF. The genes are TRBV6-5 and TRBJ2-2, with 9 bases fitting TRBD1. The length of the CDR3 is 15 residues. Unmatched junction bases numbered 3, after V lost 2 bases and J lost 5 bases. Germline loops: CDR1 MNHEY, CDR2 SVGAGI.

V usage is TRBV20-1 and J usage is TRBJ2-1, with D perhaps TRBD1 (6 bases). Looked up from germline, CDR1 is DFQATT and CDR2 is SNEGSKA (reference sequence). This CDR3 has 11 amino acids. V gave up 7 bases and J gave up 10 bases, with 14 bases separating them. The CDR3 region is CSGMTGNEQFF. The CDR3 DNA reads TGCAGTGGCATGACAGGTAACGAGCAGTTCTTC.

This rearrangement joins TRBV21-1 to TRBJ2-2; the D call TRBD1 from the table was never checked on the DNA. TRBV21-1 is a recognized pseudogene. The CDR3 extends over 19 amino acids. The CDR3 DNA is TGTGCCAGCAGCAAAGTAATGGACAAGACTGAAGCGAACACCGGGGAGCTGTTTTTT. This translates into CASSKVMDKTEANTGELFF.

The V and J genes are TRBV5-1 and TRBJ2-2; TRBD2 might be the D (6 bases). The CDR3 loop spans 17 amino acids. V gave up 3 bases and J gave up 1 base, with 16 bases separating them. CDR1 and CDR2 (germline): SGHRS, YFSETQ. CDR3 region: CASSWGDRKGNTGELFF. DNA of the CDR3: TGCGCCAGCAGCTGGGGGGATCGGAAAGGGAACACCGGGGAGCTGTTTTTT.

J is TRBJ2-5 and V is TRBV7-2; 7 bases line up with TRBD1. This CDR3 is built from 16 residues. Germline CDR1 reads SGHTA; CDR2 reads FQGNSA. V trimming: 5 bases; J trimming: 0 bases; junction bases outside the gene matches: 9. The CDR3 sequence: CASSLGDRQYQETQYF. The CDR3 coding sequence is TGTGCCAGCAGCCTTGGGGACAGACAGTACCAAGAGACCCAGTACTTC. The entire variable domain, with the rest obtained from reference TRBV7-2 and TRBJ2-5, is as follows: GAGVSQSPSNKVTEKGKDVELRCDPISGHTALYWYRQSLGQGLEFLIYFQGNSAPDKSGLPSDRFSAERTGGSVSTLTIQRTQQEDSAVYLCASSLGDRQYQETQYFGPGTRLLVL.

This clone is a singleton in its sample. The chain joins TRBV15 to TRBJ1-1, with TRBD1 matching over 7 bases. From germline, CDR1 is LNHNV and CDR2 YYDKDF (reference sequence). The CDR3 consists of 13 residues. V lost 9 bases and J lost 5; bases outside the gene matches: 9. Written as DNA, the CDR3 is TGTGCCACTGGGGCTCAGGGGGAAACTGAAGCTTTCTTT. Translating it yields CATGAQGETEAFF.

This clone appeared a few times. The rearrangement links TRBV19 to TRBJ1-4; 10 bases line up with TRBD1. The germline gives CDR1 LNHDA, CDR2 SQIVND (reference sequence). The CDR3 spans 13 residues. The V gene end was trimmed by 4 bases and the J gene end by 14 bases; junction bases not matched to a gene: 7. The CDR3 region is CASSTRTGGDLFF. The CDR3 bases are TGTGCCAGTAGTACTAGGACAGGGGGTGATCTGTTTTTT.

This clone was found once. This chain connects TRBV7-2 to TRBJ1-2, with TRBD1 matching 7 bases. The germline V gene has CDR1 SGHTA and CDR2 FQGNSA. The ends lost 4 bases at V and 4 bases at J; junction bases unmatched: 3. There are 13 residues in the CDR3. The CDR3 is CASSYRGSYGYTF. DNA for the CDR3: TGTGCCAGCAGCTACAGGGGTAGCTATGGCTACACCTTC. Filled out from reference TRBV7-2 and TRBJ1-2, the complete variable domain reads GAGVSQSPSNKVTEKGKDVELRCDPISGHTALYWYRQSLGQGLEFLIYFQGNSAPDKSGLPSDRFSAERTGGSVSTLTIQRTQQEDSAVYLCASSYRGSYGYTFGSGTRLTVV.

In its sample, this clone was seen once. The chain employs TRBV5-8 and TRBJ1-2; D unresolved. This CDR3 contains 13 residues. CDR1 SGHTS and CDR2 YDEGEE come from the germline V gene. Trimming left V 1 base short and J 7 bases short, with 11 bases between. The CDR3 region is CASSLYMGGGYTF. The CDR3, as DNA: TGTGCCAGCAGCTTGTACATGGGAGGTGGCTACACCTTC.